A selection of T cell receptor beta chains follows, all from one sample in a study of Graves' ophthalmopathy and Graves' hyperthyroidism. TCRdb analysed the multiplex PCR reads with MiXCR anew, one entry per CDR3 protein. The table shows around 1,200,000 distinct CDR3 sequences, with 35% to 45% occurring only once. Sequenced input: peripheral blood or thyroid tissue (not recorded which). All receptors come from an adult man with Graves' hyperthyroidism. Both conserved end residues are part of each CDR3. A D gene is named only where the DNA matches it firmly. Only part of the rows carry a size: once, few, many, or a class if the clone is expanded.

>few|TRBV11-2|16|TRBJ1-3|-
TGTGCCAGCAGCTTAAGGAGCGGACCCTCTGGAAACACCATATATTTT
CASSLRSGPSGNTIYF
>many|TRBV29-1|12|TRBJ2-7|-
TGCAGCGTTGTGGGGGCCCCCGCCGAGCAGTACTTC
CSVVGAPAEQYF
>many|TRBV11-2|16|TRBJ2-7|TRBD1
TGTGCCAGCAGCTTAGTAGGGCAGGGGGCCTCCTACGAGCAGTACTTC
CASSLVGQGASYEQYF
>-|TRBV14|15|TRBJ2-7|-
TGTGCCAGCAGCCAAGACCCAGGGATGTACGTTGAGCAGTACTTC
CASSQDPGMYVEQYF
>-|TRBV7-8|17|TRBJ1-4|TRBD1
TGCGCCAGCAGCCCAAGACAGGGAGGCTTTGGCGATGAAAAACTGTTTTTT
CASSPRQGGFGDEKLFF
>once|TRBV10-3|15|TRBJ2-6|-
TGTGCCATCAGAATAGGGACCTCTGGGGCCAACGTCCTGACTTTC
CAIRIGTSGANVLTF
>few|TRBV5-6|16|TRBJ1-4|-
TGTGCCAGCAGCTACCGCAGGGGTTTGTTCTTTGAAAAACTGTTTTTT
CASSYRRGLFFEKLFF
>few|TRBV19|18|TRBJ2-2|TRBD1
TGTGCCAGTAGTATGTTCCGGGACAGGGGTCAGAACACCGGGGAGCTGTTTTTT
CASSMFRDRGQNTGELFF
>many|TRBV24-1|12|TRBJ1-2|-
TGTGCCACCAGTGTCAGGGACTATGGCTACACCTTC
CATSVRDYGYTF
>few|TRBV24-1|14|TRBJ2-7|-
TGTGCCACCAGTGACTTCCCCGCCTCGGACGAGCAGTACTTC
CATSDFPASDEQYF
>many|TRBV7-2|14|TRBJ1-5|TRBD1
TGTGCCAGCAGCTTGGACAGGGGTCGGCAGCCCCAGCATTTT
CASSLDRGRQPQHF
>-|TRBV9|15|TRBJ2-7|TRBD1
TGTGCCAGCAGCCCCTCGGACAGGGGGAACTACGAGCAGTACTTC
CASSPSDRGNYEQYF
>many|TRBV6-1|16|TRBJ2-7|-
TGTGCCAGCAGTGAGGAGGGGGCCCTTTCGTCCGCCGAGCAGTACTTC
CASSEEGALSSAEQYF
>many|TRBV7-2|14|TRBJ1-6|TRBD1
TGTGCCAGCAGCGAACAGGGGGCTGGTTCACCCCTCCACTTT
CASSEQGAGSPLHF
>-|TRBV9|16|TRBJ2-5|-
TGTGCCAGCAGCGCGGATCCGGGGACTTCCCAAGGGACCCAGTACTTC
CASSADPGTSQGTQYF
>-|TRBV25-1|15|TRBJ2-5|-
-
CACSARLAVGETQYF
>-|TRBV7-9|12|TRBJ1-1|-
TGTGCCAGCAGCTCTCCCGGGTTTGAAGCTTTCTTT
CASSSPGFEAFF
>-|TRBV4-3|19|TRBJ2-7|TRBD2
TGCGCCAGCAGCCAAGATCTAAGGGGAGGGATAGCGGACGTAGGCGAGCAGTACTTC
CASSQDLRGGIADVGEQYF
>-|TRBV20-1|13|TRBJ2-7|-
TGCAGTGCTAGAGATCTGAATTCCTACGAGCAGTACTTC
CSARDLNSYEQYF
>-|TRBV6-2/TRBV6-3|16|TRBJ2-7|TRBD1
TGTGCCAGCAGTTCACCGACAGGGGCCCGCTACTACGAGCAGTACTTC
CASSSPTGARYYEQYF
>many|TRBV7-8|14|TRBJ1-5|-
TGTGCCAGCAGCCCGGGCCTTAACAATCAGCCCCAGCATTTT
CASSPGLNNQPQHF
>many|TRBV10-3|16|TRBJ2-2|TRBD2
TGTGCCATCAGTGAGCCTCCGGGACTAGCCCACGGGGAGCTGTTTTTT
CAISEPPGLAHGELFF
>-|TRBV20-1|13|TRBJ1-1|-
TGCAGTGCCCCCGGACGGGGCTTTACTGAAGCTTTCTTT
CSAPGRGFTEAFF
>-|TRBV7-6|15|TRBJ2-5|-
TGTGCCAGCAGCTATACGGGGGACTCAGGCGAGACCCAGTACTTC
CASSYTGDSGETQYF
>many|TRBV4-1|12|TRBJ1-6|-
TGCGCCAGCAGCCAAGCCAATTCACCCCTCCACTTT
CASSQANSPLHF
>many|TRBV6-5|15|TRBJ1-1|-
TGTGCCAGCAGTGACACCGGGGGTTCTGGGACTGAAGCTTTCTTT
CASSDTGGSGTEAFF
>many|TRBV9|17|TRBJ2-6|-
TGTGCCAGCAGCCCACATCAGGGCCTCTCTGGGGCCAACGTCCTGACTTTC
CASSPHQGLSGANVLTF
>-|TRBV10-3|16|TRBJ2-5|TRBD2
TGTGCCATCAGTGATCGGGTAGGCGGGAGGAAAGAGACCCAGTACTTC
CAISDRVGGRKETQYF
>-|TRBV11-2|14|TRBJ1-1|-
TGTGCCAGCAGCTCGCGGGGGGCGAACACTGAAGCTTTCTTT
CASSSRGANTEAFF
>many|TRBV20-1|11|TRBJ1-2|-
TGCAGTGCTTGGTGGACCCAGGGCTACACCTTC
CSAWWTQGYTF
>many|TRBV20-1|17|TRBJ2-2|-
TGCAGTGCTAGGATCCGGTTTGGGAGGACGAACACCGGGGAGCTGTTTTTT
CSARIRFGRTNTGELFF
>-|TRBV5-1|12|TRBJ2-7|TRBD1
TGCGCCAGCAGCATCGGGACAGACGAGCAGTACTTC
CASSIGTDEQYF
>-|TRBV12-3/TRBV12-4|16|TRBJ1-2|TRBD1
TGTGCCAGCAGCCGACAGGGGACTCCGCCCGACTATGGCTACACCTTC
CASSRQGTPPDYGYTF
>few|TRBV7-3|13|TRBJ1-4|-
TGCGCCAGCAGCCAAGACCCCCGGGTTGGACTGTTTTTT
CASSQDPRVGLFF
>-|TRBV5-8|16|TRBJ2-7|TRBD2
TGTGCCAGCAGCTTGGGGGGCGGGAGGGCCATCTCCGAGCAGTACTTC
CASSLGGGRAISEQYF
>few|TRBV20-1|14|TRBJ1-2|TRBD1
TGCAGTGCTAGACCCGACAGGGTTAACTATGGCTACACCTTC
CSARPDRVNYGYTF